This passage covers 28 T cell receptor beta chains from one sample sequenced in a study of cytomegalovirus exposure and HLA in healthy donors. This PCR relied on a set of 60 Vbeta primers and 13 Jbeta primers. The repertoire was sequenced with immunoSEQ multiplex PCR; TCRdb's copy has only in-frame clones and lacks some. The sample shows 94,000 or so clones, just over 70% of them seen only once. Sequencing was done on a sample of PBMCs. These receptors all stem from a man aged 60-69 years in good health and CMV-seronegative.

V and J are TRBV19 and TRBJ1-5, with no clear D. This CDR3 is built from 14 residues. Germline CDR1 LNHDA, CDR2 SQIVND (reference sequence). The V end lost 3 bases, the J end lost 1 base, and 7 bases lay between the germline ends. Written as DNA, the CDR3 is TGTGCCAGTAGTATTTATAGCAGCAATCAGCCCCAGCATTTT. Protein product: CASSIYSSNQPQHF.

The V and J genes are TRBV5-1 and TRBJ2-5, with 9 bases that match TRBD2. CDR1 is SGHRS, CDR2 YFSETQ, per germline. This CDR3 spans 16 amino acids. After removal of 5 bases from V and 5 bases from J, the junction contained 13 bases not matched to a gene. Here the CDR3 reads CASSPPPTSGLETQYF. The CDR3 nucleotides read TGCGCCAGCAGTCCTCCCCCGACTAGCGGCCTGGAGACCCAGTACTTC.

The rearrangement uses TRBV11-2 and TRBJ2-7, with D possibly matching TRBD2 (5 bases). With 0 bases removed from V and 4 bases from J, the gap between germline ends came to 13 bases. The CDR3 spans 15 residues. Germline V lookup: CDR1 SGHAT, CDR2 FQNNGV. This chain's CDR3 is CASSLDYGLAYEQYF. Here the CDR3 DNA reads TGTGCCAGCAGCTTAGATTATGGATTAGCGTACGAGCAGTACTTC.

The J gene is TRBJ2-7, the V gene TRBV4-3, with a tentative D call TRBD1 (6 bases). Germline V gene lookup returns CDR1 LGHNA and CDR2 YSLEER. V lost 4 bases, J lost 1 base, and 14 bases lay in between. CDR3 length: 15 amino acids. For the CDR3, the DNA is TGCGCCAGCAGCCGCCTCAGGGGCCCGTCCTACGAGCAGTACTTC. As protein: CASSRLRGPSYEQYF.

The V call is TRBV14, the J call TRBJ1-2, with TRBD1 identical over 9 bases. The junction had 11 bases not matched to a gene; V was cut back by 5 bases and J by 7 bases. The CDR3 has 15 residues. Germline V CDR1 and CDR2: SGHDN, FVKESK. This chain's CDR3 is CASSGSGQGVFGYTF. Written as DNA, the CDR3 is TGTGCCAGCAGCGGATCGGGACAGGGAGTCTTTGGCTACACCTTC.

J is TRBJ1-1 and V is TRBV27, with D tentatively TRBD1 (6 bases). CDR3 size: 13 residues. V shed 5 bases and J shed 4 bases, with 11 bases lying between them. Germline CDR1 reads MNHEY; CDR2 reads SMNVEV (reference sequence). CDR3 nucleotide sequence: TGTGCCAGCAGTCTAAGGGGGGGCACTGAAGCTTTCTTT. Translated: CASSLRGGTEAFF.

This chain uses TRBV14 with TRBJ2-1, with a tentative D call TRBD2 (6 bases). The CDR3 runs 15 residues. Germline assignment: CDR1 SGHDN and CDR2 FVKESK. V dropped 4 bases and J dropped 2 bases, with 12 bases sitting between them. The CDR3 coding sequence is TGTGCCAGCAGCCGAGAACTAGCTACCTACAATGAGCAGTTCTTC. This translates into CASSRELATYNEQFF.

This chain links TRBV7-2 with TRBJ1-2; possibly TRBD1 for D (6 bases). The V end was cut by 5 bases, the J end by 5 bases, with 12 bases between. The CDR3 sequence is 13 residues long. The germline V gene encodes CDR1 SGHTA and CDR2 FQGNSA. The CDR3, as DNA: TGTGCCAGCAGCCGAGACAGGAGGTATGGCTACACCTTC. Its protein product is CASSRDRRYGYTF.

The J gene is TRBJ2-1, the V gene TRBV9, with unresolved D. This CDR3 is built from 14 residues. Germline CDR1 is SGDLS and CDR2 is YYNGEE. The ends were cut back, 0 bases at V and 4 bases at J, with 8 bases in the middle. In DNA form, the CDR3 reads TGTGCCAGCAGCGTAGGGCCTGTATACAATGAGCAGTTCTTC. It yields the protein CASSVGPVYNEQFF.

This clone was counted only a few times. The same CDR3 is also encoded by other DNA sequences in this sample. The chain has TRBV5-1 and TRBJ1-5; D uncertain. Trimming left V 0 bases short and J 1 base short, with 8 bases between. The CDR3 extends over 15 amino acids. Per germline, CDR1 SGHRS and CDR2 YFSETQ. In DNA form, the CDR3 reads TGCGCCAGCAGCTTGGGGGGAGGCAGCAATCAGCCCCAGCATTTT. The encoded protein is CASSLGGGSNQPQHF.

This chain links TRBV6-6 with TRBJ2-3; D is possibly TRBD2 (6 bases). V was trimmed by 2 bases and J by 4 bases, leaving 10 bases between them. This CDR3 comprises 14 residues. Germline CDR1 and CDR2: MNHNY and SVGAGI (reference sequence). CDR3 nucleotides: TGTGCCAGCAGTTACCGTCCGGGGGCAGATACGCAGTATTTT. Translating it yields CASSYRPGADTQYF.

This sequence joins TRBV28 and TRBJ2-7; TRBD1 matches 7 bases. The J segment lost 4 bases and the V segment lost 7 bases, leaving 10 bases of the junction unmatched. This CDR3 is 14 amino acids long. Germline CDR1 MDHEN, CDR2 SYDVKM. The CDR3, as DNA: TGTGCCAGCAAAACCCCGGGACAGCGGTACGAGCAGTACTTC. As protein: CASKTPGQRYEQYF.

The chain combines TRBV6-5 with TRBJ2-1; 8 nucleotides match TRBD2. This CDR3 has 13 amino acids. Germline V gene lookup returns CDR1 MNHEY and CDR2 SVGAGI. Losses at the gene ends were 5 bases for V and 10 bases for J; bases not matched to a gene: 7. CDR3 nucleotides: TGTGCCAGCAGTAACCGGGGGGGGCGGGAGCAGTTCTTC. Its protein product is CASSNRGGREQFF.

This clone was detected only a few times. The rearrangement joins TRBV9 to TRBJ1-6; D perhaps matches TRBD1 (6 bases). The CDR3 covers 15 residues. The germline V gene encodes CDR1 SGDLS and CDR2 YYNGEE. Trimming removed 4 bases from V and 7 bases from J, with 15 bases in between. CDR3 region: CASSLLDSENSPLHF. DNA for the CDR3: TGTGCCAGCAGCCTACTGGACAGCGAGAATTCACCCCTCCACTTT.

The V call is TRBV19, the J call TRBJ2-1; TRBD2 is a possible D gene (6 bases). CDR3 length: 12 amino acids. Looked up from germline, CDR1 is LNHDA and CDR2 is SQIVND (reference sequence). The germline V and J ends were trimmed by 4 bases and 10 bases, with 11 bases remaining between them. DNA for the CDR3: TGTGCCAGTAGTAGCCGGCTAGCGGAGCAGTTCTTC. Translation: CASSSRLAEQFF.

This rearrangement joins TRBV19 to TRBJ1-1; D ambiguous. The CDR3 consists of 15 residues. The germline gives CDR1 LNHDA, CDR2 SQIVND (reference sequence). The V end was cut by 3 bases, the J end by 6 bases, with 17 bases between. The CDR3 is CASSMAGGNGAEAFF. CDR3 sequence (DNA): TGTGCCAGTAGTATGGCGGGAGGGAACGGCGCTGAAGCTTTCTTT.

This clone was observed a handful of times. The gene calls are TRBV5-1 and TRBJ2-3; a possible D gene is TRBD1 (5 bases). The CDR3 sequence is 17 residues long. V lost 0 bases to trimming and J lost 0 bases, with 14 bases between them. Germline lookup yields CDR1 SGHRS and CDR2 YFSETQ. The CDR3 spells CASSLAGGATSTDTQYF. The CDR3 nucleotides read TGCGCCAGCAGCTTGGCCGGTGGGGCGACTAGCACAGATACGCAGTATTTT.

This clone was detected a few times. V and J are TRBV5-1 and TRBJ2-3; perhaps TRBD1 as D (6 bases). CDR1 and CDR2 from the germline V gene are SGHRS and YFSETQ. The V end lost 4 bases, the J end lost 5 bases, and 11 bases lay between the germline ends. The CDR3 is made up of 13 amino acids. CDR3 in amino acids: CASSGQGGDTQYF. The CDR3 coding sequence is TGCGCCAGCAGCGGCCAAGGGGGAGATACGCAGTATTTT.

V usage is TRBV27 and J usage is TRBJ1-5, with TRBD1 matching 9 bases. The germline CDR1 and CDR2 sequences are MNHEY and SMNVEV (reference sequence). The CDR3 has 13 amino acids. Trimming cost V 5 bases and J 10 bases; bases outside gene matches: 6. CDR3 sequence (DNA): TGTGCCAGCAGTGCGGGACAGGGCACACCCCAGCATTTT. This translates into CASSAGQGTPQHF.

The J gene is TRBJ2-5, the V gene TRBV6-6, with 12 bases fitting TRBD1. Germline trimming cut 6 bases from V and 5 bases from J; bases unmatched to any gene: 7. This CDR3 spans 15 amino acids. The germline V gene has CDR1 MNHNY and CDR2 SVGAGI (reference sequence). The CDR3 protein is CASSQVGTGGETQYF. The CDR3 DNA is TGTGCCAGCAGCCAAGTTGGGACAGGGGGCGAGACCCAGTACTTC.

The rearrangement joins TRBV6-1 to TRBJ1-1; D gene unclear. Looked up from germline, CDR1 is MNHNS and CDR2 is SASEGT. V was cut by 6 bases and J by 4 bases, with 15 bases left in between. The CDR3 runs 14 residues. The CDR3 DNA follows: TGTGCCAGCAGCCCAGCGGAGGAGAGCACTGAAGCTTTCTTT. Encoded protein: CASSPAEESTEAFF.

The chain uses TRBV5-1 and TRBJ1-1; 9 nucleotides agree with TRBD1. Germline V gene sequence: CDR1 SGHRS, CDR2 YFSETQ. V was clipped by 5 bases and J by 6 bases; unmatched bases: 8. CDR3 size: 14 residues. CDR3 DNA: TGCGCCAGCAGTCGGACAGGGGACGTCGCTGAAGCTTTCTTT. Amino acid sequence: CASSRTGDVAEAFF. Based on the CDR3 plus reference TRBV5-1 and TRBJ1-1, the full variable domain is KAGVTQTPRYLIKTRGQQVTLSCSPISGHRSVSWYQQTPGQGLQFLFEYFSETQRNKGNFPGRFSGRQFSNSRSEMNVSTLELGDSALYLCASSRTGDVAEAFFGQGTRLTVV.

This sequence joins TRBV21-1 and TRBJ2-7; the table gives TRBD1 as D, unverified against the DNA. TRBV21-1 is termed a pseudogene. The CDR3 consists of 18 residues. The CDR3 DNA reads as TGTGCCAGCAGCACCGCCTCGGGCCGGGACATGGAGGCCTACGAGCAGTACTTC. It yields the protein CASSTASGRDMEAYEQYF.

Comments on this clone: The sample holds other DNA sequences that translate to the same CDR3. V and J are TRBV19 and TRBJ2-7; 8 positions match TRBD2. Germline V gene sequence: CDR1 LNHDA, CDR2 SQIVND (reference sequence). CDR3 length equals 14 residues. The junction had 2 bases not matched to a gene; V was cut back by 1 base and J by 3 bases. CDR3 bases: TGTGCCAGTAGTATAGCGGGGGGGCTCTACGAGCAGTACTTC. It encodes CASSIAGGLYEQYF. Drawing the rest from reference TRBV19 and TRBJ2-7, the complete variable domain is DGGITQSPKYLFRKEGQNVTLSCEQNLNHDAMYWYRQDPGQGLRLIYYSQIVNDFQKGDIAEGYSVSREKKESFPLTVTSAQKNPTAFYLCASSIAGGLYEQYFGPGTRLTVT.

The chain is built from TRBV9 and TRBJ2-3; 12 bases line up with TRBD2. The CDR3 runs 16 residues. The germline V gene has CDR1 SGDLS and CDR2 YYNGEE. The ends lost 0 bases at V and 4 bases at J; junction bases unmatched: 3. The CDR3 is CASSVASGGAPDTQYF. The CDR3 DNA follows: TGTGCCAGCAGCGTAGCTAGCGGGGGGGCCCCAGATACGCAGTATTTT. Together with reference TRBV9 and TRBJ2-3, the CDR3 gives the full variable domain: DSGVTQTPKHLITATGQRVTLRCSPRSGDLSVYWYQQSLDQGLQFLIQYYNGEERAKGNILERFSAQQFPDLHSELNLSSLELGDSALYFCASSVASGGAPDTQYFGPGTRLTVL.

The chain combines TRBV7-6 with TRBJ2-5; possible D gene TRBD1, 6 bases. Deletions cut 5 bases from V and 2 bases from J, with 12 bases between. CDR3 length equals 14 residues. From germline, CDR1 is SGHVS and CDR2 FNYEAQ. DNA of the CDR3: TGTGCCAGCAGCCCGGGACAACGACAAGAGACCCAGTACTTC. Protein: CASSPGQRQETQYF.

On this clone: Its ends do not fully match the called genes, so a read error is possible. The chain is built from TRBV7-9 and TRBJ2-7; perhaps TRBD1 as D (5 bases). This CDR3 region has 12 residues. CDR1 SEHNR and CDR2 FQNEAQ come from the germline V gene (reference sequence). The CDR3 sequence is CSSSFRGYEQYF. CDR3 in DNA: TGTTCCAGCAGCTTTAGGGGCTACGAGCAGTACTTC.

This clone was observed once. The rearrangement uses TRBV19 and TRBJ1-1; D is perhaps TRBD1 (5 bases). V dropped 3 bases and J dropped 2 bases, with 10 bases sitting between them. The CDR3 consists of 14 residues. Germline CDR1 reads LNHDA; CDR2 reads SQIVND (reference sequence). The CDR3 coding sequence is TGTGCCAGTAGTATCTGGGGCGGCAACACTGAAGCTTTCTTT. It yields the protein CASSIWGGNTEAFF.